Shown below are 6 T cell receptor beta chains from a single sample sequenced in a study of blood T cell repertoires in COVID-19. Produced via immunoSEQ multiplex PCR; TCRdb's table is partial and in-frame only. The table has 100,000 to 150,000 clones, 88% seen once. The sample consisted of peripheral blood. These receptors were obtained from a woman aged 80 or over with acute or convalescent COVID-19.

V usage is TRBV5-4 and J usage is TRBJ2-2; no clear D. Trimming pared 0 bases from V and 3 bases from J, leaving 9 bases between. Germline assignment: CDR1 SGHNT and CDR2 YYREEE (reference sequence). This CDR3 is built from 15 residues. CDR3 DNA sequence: TGTGCCAGCAGCTTGGCCGGTTCCTACACCGGGGAGCTGTTTTTT. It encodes CASSLAGSYTGELFF.

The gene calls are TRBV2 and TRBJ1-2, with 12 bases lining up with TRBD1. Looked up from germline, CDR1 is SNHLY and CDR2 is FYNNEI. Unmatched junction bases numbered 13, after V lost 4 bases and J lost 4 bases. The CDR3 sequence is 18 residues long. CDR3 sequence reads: CASSARPSGTGGGYGYTF. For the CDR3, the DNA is TGTGCCAGCAGTGCAAGACCGTCCGGGACAGGGGGCGGCTATGGCTACACCTTC.

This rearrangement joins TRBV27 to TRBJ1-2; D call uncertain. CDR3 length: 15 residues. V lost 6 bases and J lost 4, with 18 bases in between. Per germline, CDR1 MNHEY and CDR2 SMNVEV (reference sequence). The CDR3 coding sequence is TGTGCCAGCAGGGCTTCGGGGAATAACCCCTATGGCTACACCTTC. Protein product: CASRASGNNPYGYTF.

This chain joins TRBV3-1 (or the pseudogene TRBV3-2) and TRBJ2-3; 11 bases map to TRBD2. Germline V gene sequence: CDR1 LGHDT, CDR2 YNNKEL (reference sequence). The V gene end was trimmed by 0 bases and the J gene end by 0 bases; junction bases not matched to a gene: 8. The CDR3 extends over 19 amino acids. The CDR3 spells CASSQDGLAGGPSTDTQYF. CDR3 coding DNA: TGTGCCAGCAGCCAAGATGGGCTAGCGGGGGGCCCCAGCACAGATACGCAGTATTTT.

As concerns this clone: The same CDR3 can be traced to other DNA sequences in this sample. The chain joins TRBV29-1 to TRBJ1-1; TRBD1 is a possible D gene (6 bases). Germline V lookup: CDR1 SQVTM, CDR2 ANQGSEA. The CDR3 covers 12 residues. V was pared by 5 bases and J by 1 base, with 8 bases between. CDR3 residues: CSVRQANTEAFF. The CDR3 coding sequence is TGCAGCGTTAGACAGGCGAACACTGAAGCTTTCTTT.

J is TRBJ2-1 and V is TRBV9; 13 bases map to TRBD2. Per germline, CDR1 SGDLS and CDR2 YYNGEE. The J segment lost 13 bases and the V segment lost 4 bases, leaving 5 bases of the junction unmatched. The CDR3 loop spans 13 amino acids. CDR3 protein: CASSRGLAGVQFF. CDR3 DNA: TGTGCCAGCAGCCGCGGACTAGCGGGGGTTCAGTTCTTC. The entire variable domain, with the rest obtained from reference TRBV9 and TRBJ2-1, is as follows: DSGVTQTPKHLITATGQRVTLRCSPRSGDLSVYWYQQSLDQGLQFLIQYYNGEERAKGNILERFSAQQFPDLHSELNLSSLELGDSALYFCASSRGLAGVQFFGPGTRLTVL.